This TCR beta chain was sequenced in a study of T cells expressing NK-cell markers. Turning to the study itself: Of eight sequenced donors, seven were HCMV-seropositive and one HCMV-seronegative.

TCRdb re-called the 5' RACE reads; one entry per CDR3 protein, DNA not given. The specimen's table records fewer than 400,000 distinct CDR3 sequences. Per the germline V gene, CDR1 is SGHVS and CDR2 is FQNEAQ. The CDR3 runs to 16 residues. This receptor was taken from a man aged 18 to 69 in good health. Sequenced: blood T cells: a sorted CD56 or NKG2C T cell subset, CD4+ or CD8+ T cells, or bulk PBMC T cells (not recorded which). The chain combines TRBV7-8 with TRBJ2-4; TCRdb indicates TRBD1, and absent DNA this call remains unverified. CDR3 residues: CASSLAGRGHGNIQYF.